These T cell receptor beta chains were read from a single sample in a study of blood T cell repertoires in COVID-19. The table came from immunoSEQ multiplex PCR; TCRdb's copy has only in-frame clones and leaves some out. The table includes 270,000 or so clones, less than 90% detected once. Sequenced sample: peripheral blood. All receptors derive from a human donor in a cohort sampled during active COVID-19. CDR3s include the opening cysteine and the closing phenylalanine or tryptophan. The D gene is left open where the match is weak. Clone size is given for some rows only: seen once, a few or many times, or a class if the clone is expanded.

J	D	size	V	CDR3	DNA
TRBJ2-3	TRBD2	NA	TRBV7-9	CASSPTSGSGADTQYF	TGTGCCAGCAGTCCAACCAGCGGGAGTGGGGCAGATACGCAGTATTTT
TRBJ2-7	NA	NA	TRBV18	CASSPSRGSYEQYF	TGTGCCAGCTCACCTTCTCGGGGCTCCTACGAGCAGTACTTC
TRBJ2-1	TRBD2	once	TRBV2	CASSEAELAADNEQFF	TGTGCCAGCAGTGAAGCGGAACTAGCGGCCGACAATGAGCAGTTCTTC
TRBJ2-5	NA	NA	TRBV5-6	CASSLPGRETQYF	TGTGCCAGCAGCTTACCAGGGAGGGAGACCCAGTACTTC
TRBJ1-5	NA	NA	TRBV28	CASNPGGVRGPQHF	TGTGCCAGCAACCCTGGAGGGGTGAGGGGGCCCCAGCATTTT
TRBJ1-2	NA	NA	TRBV7-9	CASSRVKAYGYTF	TGTGCCAGCAGTCGCGTAAAAGCATATGGCTACACCTTC
TRBJ1-1	NA	NA	TRBV2	CASSDVFRVIRGNTEAFF	TGTGCCAGCAGTGATGTATTCAGGGTGATCCGTGGGAACACTGAAGCTTTCTTT
TRBJ1-1	NA	NA	TRBV30	CAWSVGARTEAFF	TGTGCCTGGAGTGTGGGGGCGCGAACTGAAGCTTTCTTT
TRBJ2-7	TRBD2	once	TRBV12-3/TRBV12-4	CASSLSGSYEQYF	TGTGCCAGCAGTCTTAGCGGGAGCTACGAGCAGTACTTC
TRBJ2-2	NA	NA	TRBV28	CASRMGGLGELFF	TGTGCCAGCAGGATGGGGGGGCTGGGGGAGCTGTTTTTT
TRBJ2-7	NA	NA	TRBV7-9	CASSLDGLRVSEQYF	TGTGCCAGCAGCTTAGACGGGCTGAGGGTTAGCGAGCAGTACTTC
TRBJ2-3	TRBD2	NA	TRBV6-6	CASSFASGSTDTQYF	TGTGCCAGCAGTTTTGCTAGCGGGAGCACAGATACGCAGTATTTT
TRBJ1-3	NA	NA	TRBV24-1	CANISDSGNTIYF	TGTGCCAACATCAGCGACTCTGGAAACACCATATATTTT
TRBJ2-2	NA	NA	TRBV7-9	CASSPDHSTGELFF	TGTGCCAGCAGCCCCGACCACAGCACCGGGGAGCTGTTTTTT
TRBJ2-7	NA	NA	TRBV25-1	CASRQGPYEQYF	TGTGCCAGCAGGCAGGGCCCCTACGAGCAGTACTTC
TRBJ2-4	TRBD2	NA	TRBV10-3	CAISGGGFAKNIQYF	TGTGCCATCAGCGGGGGGGGTTTCGCCAAAAACATTCAGTACTTC
TRBJ2-1	NA	NA	TRBV28	CATTSTLQNEQFF	TGTGCCACTACATCGACATTACAAAATGAGCAGTTCTTC
TRBJ2-1	NA	NA	TRBV9	CASSVGWTVLNEQFF	TGTGCCAGCAGCGTAGGATGGACAGTCCTTAATGAGCAGTTCTTC
TRBJ2-1	TRBD1	NA	TRBV11-3	CASSSGQGAYEQFF	TGTGCCAGCAGCTCGGGACAGGGGGCGTATGAGCAGTTCTTC
TRBJ1-1	NA	NA	TRBV6-5	CASKPGHVTEAFF	TGTGCCAGCAAACCGGGACACGTCACTGAAGCTTTCTTT
TRBJ1-1	NA	NA	TRBV28	CASSYSGRRNTEAFF	TGTGCCAGCAGTTACTCAGGGCGCCGGAACACTGAAGCTTTCTTT
TRBJ1-2	NA	few	TRBV3-1/TRBV3-2	CASSLQGLGYTF	TGTGCCAGCAGCCTCCAGGGGTTAGGCTACACCTTC
TRBJ2-3	TRBD2	NA	TRBV6-5	CAVTSGSSDTQYF	TGTGCAGTCACTAGCGGGAGTTCAGATACGCAGTATTTT
TRBJ2-5	NA	once	TRBV28	CASSSTGILQETQYF	TGTGCCAGCAGCTCGACGGGGATACTCCAAGAGACCCAGTACTTC
TRBJ2-3	TRBD1	NA	TRBV27	CASSYRGPTDTQYF	TGTGCCAGCAGTTACAGGGGGCCCACAGATACGCAGTATTTT
TRBJ2-5	NA	NA	TRBV1	CTSSQGLRLAAKETQYF	TGCACCAGCAGCCAAGGATTACGTTTAGCGGCAAAAGAGACCCAGTACTTC
TRBJ1-4	TRBD1	NA	TRBV6-6	CASIQGGVSEKLFF	TGTGCCAGCATCCAGGGGGGAGTGAGTGAAAAACTGTTTTTT
TRBJ1-1	NA	once	TRBV5-1	CASSTELQGNTEAFF	TGCGCCAGCAGCACTGAACTACAGGGGAACACTGAAGCTTTCTTT
TRBJ1-4	NA	NA	TRBV7-9	CASSLAQVDEKLFF	TGTGCCAGCAGCTTAGCACAGGTGGATGAAAAACTGTTTTTT
TRBJ1-2	NA	once	TRBV18	CASSPGTYYGYTF	TGTGCCAGCTCACCGGGGACTTATTATGGCTACACCTTC
TRBJ2-7	NA	NA	TRBV19	CASSISQGDEQYF	TGTGCCAGTAGTATATCGCAGGGTGACGAGCAGTACTTC
TRBJ1-5	NA	many	TRBV6-6	CASNSHWSNQPQHF	TGTGCCAGCAACAGCCATTGGAGCAATCAGCCCCAGCATTTT
TRBJ2-3	NA	NA	TRBV18	CASSPPGLTGTDTQYF	TGTGCCAGCTCACCCCCCGGGCTGACAGGAACAGATACGCAGTATTTT
TRBJ2-7	TRBD2	NA	TRBV23-1	CASSHGVAGIYEQYF	TGCGCCAGCAGTCATGGGGTAGCGGGAATCTACGAGCAGTACTTC
TRBJ1-6	NA	NA	TRBV9	CASREGTVNSPLHF	TGTGCCAGCAGGGAGGGGACGGTGAACTCACCCCTCCACTTT
TRBJ2-1	TRBD2	NA	TRBV24-1	CATSGGRGSGNEQFF	TGTGCCACCAGTGGCGGGAGGGGCAGTGGCAATGAGCAGTTCTTC
TRBJ1-3	NA	NA	TRBV7-2	CASSFALFSGNTIYF	TGTGCCAGCAGCTTCGCTCTATTCTCTGGAAACACCATATATTTT
TRBJ2-3	NA	NA	TRBV5-1	CASSRDLPPDTQYF	TGCGCCAGCAGCCGGGACTTACCCCCAGATACGCAGTATTTT
TRBJ1-1	TRBD1	NA	TRBV19	CASSRQGGNTEAFF	TGTGCCAGTAGCCGACAGGGGGGGAACACTGAAGCTTTCTTT
TRBJ2-3	TRBD2	once	TRBV5-4	CASSRRLAGADTQYF	TGTGCCAGCAGCCGGAGGCTAGCGGGAGCAGATACGCAGTATTTT
TRBJ1-5	NA	once	TRBV27	CASSPTELSNQPQHF	TGTGCCAGCAGCCCGACAGAATTAAGCAATCAGCCCCAGCATTTT
TRBJ2-4	NA	NA	TRBV7-2	CASRERGGTKNIQYF	TGTGCCAGCAGGGAACGGGGCGGGACCAAAAACATTCAGTACTTC
TRBJ1-2	NA	NA	TRBV7-9	CASSLAQGSDGYTF	TGTGCCAGCAGCTTAGCGCAGGGGTCGGATGGCTACACCTTC
TRBJ2-7	TRBD1	NA	TRBV4-2	CASSLRDRAYEQYF	TGTGCCAGCAGCCTTCGGGACAGGGCCTACGAGCAGTACTTC